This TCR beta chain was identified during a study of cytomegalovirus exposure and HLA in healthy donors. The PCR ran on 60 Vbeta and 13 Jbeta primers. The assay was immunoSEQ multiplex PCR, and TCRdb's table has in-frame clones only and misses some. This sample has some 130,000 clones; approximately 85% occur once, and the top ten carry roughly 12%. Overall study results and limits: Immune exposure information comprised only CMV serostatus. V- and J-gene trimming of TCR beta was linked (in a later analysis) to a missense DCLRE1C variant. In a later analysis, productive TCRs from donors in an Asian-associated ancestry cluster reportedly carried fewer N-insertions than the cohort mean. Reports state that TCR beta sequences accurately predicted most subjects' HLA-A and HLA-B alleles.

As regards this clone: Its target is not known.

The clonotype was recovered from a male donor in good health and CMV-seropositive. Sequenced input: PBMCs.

CDR3 in DNA: TGTGCCAGCAGCCAAGATGCCAGTTACTACGAGCAGTACTTC. Translating it yields CASSQDASYYEQYF. V is TRBV4-2 and J is TRBJ2-7; no reliable D call. Germline lookup yields CDR1 LGHNA and CDR2 YNFKEQ. The CDR3 runs to 14 residues. Trimming removed 0 bases at V and 3 bases at J, with 9 bases between.